This T cell receptor beta chain was obtained from a study of cytomegalovirus exposure and HLA in healthy donors. Findings and caveats of the study: Clonal expansion, a later analysis showed, was greater in HLA-associated TCR beta chains than in equally common others.

60 Vbeta and 13 Jbeta primers were used in PCR. The assay was immunoSEQ multiplex PCR, and TCRdb's table has in-frame clones only and misses some. The sample lists 150,000 to 200,000 clones; 75% to 80% were seen once. J was trimmed by 0 bases and V by 6 bases; bases with no gene match: 1. This CDR3 has 13 residues. Per germline, CDR1 MNHEY and CDR2 SVGAGI. Concerning this clone: Its antigen is not identified.

Sequencing was carried out using PBMCs. This receptor was obtained from a man in his fifties or sixties in good health and CMV-seropositive. The rearrangement links TRBV6-5 to TRBJ1-1; 7 nucleotides align to TRBD1. As DNA, the CDR3 is TGTGCCAGCAGGGGGACAGTGAACACTGAAGCTTTCTTT. It specifies CASRGTVNTEAFF.